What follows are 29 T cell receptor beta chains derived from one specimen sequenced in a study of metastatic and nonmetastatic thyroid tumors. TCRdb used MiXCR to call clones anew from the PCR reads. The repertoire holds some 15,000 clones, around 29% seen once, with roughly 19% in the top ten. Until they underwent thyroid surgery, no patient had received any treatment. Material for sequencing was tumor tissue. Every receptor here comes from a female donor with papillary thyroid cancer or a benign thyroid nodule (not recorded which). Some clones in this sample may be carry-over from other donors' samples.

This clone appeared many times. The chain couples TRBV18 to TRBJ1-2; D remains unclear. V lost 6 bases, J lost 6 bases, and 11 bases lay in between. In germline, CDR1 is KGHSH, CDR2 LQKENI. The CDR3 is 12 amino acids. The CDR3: CASSERTDGYTF. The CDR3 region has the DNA TGTGCCAGCTCGGAGCGGACGGATGGCTACACCTTC. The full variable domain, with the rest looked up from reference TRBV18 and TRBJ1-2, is NAGVMQNPRHLVRRRGQEARLRCSPMKGHSHVYWYRQLPEEGLKFMVYLQKENIIDESGMPKERFSAEFPKEGPSILRIQQVVRGDSAAYFCASSERTDGYTFGSGTRLTVV.

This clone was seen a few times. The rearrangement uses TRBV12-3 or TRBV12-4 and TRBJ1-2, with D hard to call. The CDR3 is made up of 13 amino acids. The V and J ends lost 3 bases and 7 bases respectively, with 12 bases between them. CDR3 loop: CASSFILSGGYTF. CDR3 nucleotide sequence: TGTGCCAGCAGTTTCATTCTGAGTGGTGGCTACACCTTC.

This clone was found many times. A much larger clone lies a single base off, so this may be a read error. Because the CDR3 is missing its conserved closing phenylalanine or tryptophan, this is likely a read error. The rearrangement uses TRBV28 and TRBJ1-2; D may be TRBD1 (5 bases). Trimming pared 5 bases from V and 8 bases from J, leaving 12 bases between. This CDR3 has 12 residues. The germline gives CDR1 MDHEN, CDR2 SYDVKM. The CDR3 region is CASSIKGDGYTS. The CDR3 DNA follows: TGTGCCAGCAGTATAAAAGGGGACGGCTACACCTCC.

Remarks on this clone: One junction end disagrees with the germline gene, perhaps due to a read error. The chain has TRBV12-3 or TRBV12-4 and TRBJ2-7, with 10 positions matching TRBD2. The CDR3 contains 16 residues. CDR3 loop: CASILAAGGFSYEQYF. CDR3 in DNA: TGTGCCAGCATTTTAGCAGCGGGAGGGTTCAGCTACGAGCAGTACTTC.

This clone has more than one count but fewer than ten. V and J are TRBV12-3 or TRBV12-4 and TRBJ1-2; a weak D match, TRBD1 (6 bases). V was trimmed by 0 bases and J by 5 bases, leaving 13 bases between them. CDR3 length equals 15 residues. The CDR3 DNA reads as TGTGCCAGCAGTTTAGCGGGGGCAGGGGTGTATGGCTACACCTTC. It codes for CASSLAGAGVYGYTF.

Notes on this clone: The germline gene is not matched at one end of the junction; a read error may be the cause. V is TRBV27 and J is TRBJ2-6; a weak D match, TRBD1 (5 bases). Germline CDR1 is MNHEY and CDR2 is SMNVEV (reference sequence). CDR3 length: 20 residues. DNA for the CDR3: TGTGCCAGCAGTATATCCCCGACAAGGACAACAACAACGGTGGCCAACGTCCTGACTTTC. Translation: CASSISPTRTTTTVANVLTF.

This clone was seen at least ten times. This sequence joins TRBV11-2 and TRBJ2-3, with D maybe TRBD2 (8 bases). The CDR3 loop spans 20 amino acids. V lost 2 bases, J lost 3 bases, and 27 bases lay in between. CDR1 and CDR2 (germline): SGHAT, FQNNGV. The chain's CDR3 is CASSLYFVPLREGATDTQYF. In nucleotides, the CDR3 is TGTGCCAGCAGCTTATATTTCGTCCCGCTTCGGGAGGGGGCAACAGATACGCAGTATTTT. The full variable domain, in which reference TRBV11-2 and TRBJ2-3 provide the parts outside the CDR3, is EAGVAQSPRYKIIEKRQSVAFWCNPISGHATLYWYQQILGQGPKLLIQFQNNGVVDDSQLPKDRFSAERLKGVDSTLKIQPAKLEDSAVYLCASSLYFVPLREGATDTQYFGPGTRLTVL.

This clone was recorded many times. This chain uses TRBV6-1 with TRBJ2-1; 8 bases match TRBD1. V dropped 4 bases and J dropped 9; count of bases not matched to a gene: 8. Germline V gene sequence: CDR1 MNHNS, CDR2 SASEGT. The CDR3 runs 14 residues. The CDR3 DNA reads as TGTGCCAGCAGTGTCTCGGACAGGGTGGGTGAGCAGTTCTTC. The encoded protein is CASSVSDRVGEQFF.

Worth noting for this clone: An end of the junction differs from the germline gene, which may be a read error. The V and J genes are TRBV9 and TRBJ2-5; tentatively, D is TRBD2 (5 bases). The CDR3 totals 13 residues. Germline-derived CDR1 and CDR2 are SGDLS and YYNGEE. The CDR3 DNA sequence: TGTGCCTGCAGCACGGGGATATATGATTCCCAGTACTTC. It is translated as CACSTGIYDSQYF.

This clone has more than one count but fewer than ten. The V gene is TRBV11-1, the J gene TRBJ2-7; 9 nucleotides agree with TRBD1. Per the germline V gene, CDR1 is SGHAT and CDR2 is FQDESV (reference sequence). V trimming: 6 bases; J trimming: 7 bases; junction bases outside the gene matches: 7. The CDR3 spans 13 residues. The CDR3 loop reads CASSSDRGLEQYF. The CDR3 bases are TGTGCCAGCAGTTCGGACAGGGGACTTGAGCAGTACTTC.

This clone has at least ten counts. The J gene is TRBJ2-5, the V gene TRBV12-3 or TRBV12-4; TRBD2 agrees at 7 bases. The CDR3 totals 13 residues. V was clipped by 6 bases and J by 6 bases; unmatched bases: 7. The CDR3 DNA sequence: TGTGCCAGCAGCCTCGGGGGGAAAAAGACCCAGTACTTC. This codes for CASSLGGKKTQYF.

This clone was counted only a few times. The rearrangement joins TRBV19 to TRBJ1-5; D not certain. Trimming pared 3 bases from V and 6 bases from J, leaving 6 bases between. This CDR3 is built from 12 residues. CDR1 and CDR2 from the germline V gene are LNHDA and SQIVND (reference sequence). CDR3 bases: TGTGCCAGTAGTATTTTGAGTCAGCCCCAGCATTTT. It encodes CASSILSQPQHF.

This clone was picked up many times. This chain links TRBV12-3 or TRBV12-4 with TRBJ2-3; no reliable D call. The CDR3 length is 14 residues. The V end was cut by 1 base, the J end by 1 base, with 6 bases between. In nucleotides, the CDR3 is TGTGCCAGCAGTTTAGTTAGGGGCACAGATACGCAGTATTTT. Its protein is CASSLVRGTDTQYF.

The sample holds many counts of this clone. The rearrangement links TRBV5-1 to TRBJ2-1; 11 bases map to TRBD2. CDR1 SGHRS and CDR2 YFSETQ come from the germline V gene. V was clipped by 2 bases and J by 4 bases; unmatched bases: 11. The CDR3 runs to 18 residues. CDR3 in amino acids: CASSFRGLTSGRYNEQFF. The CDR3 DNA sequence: TGCGCCAGCAGCTTTCGGGGACTTACTAGCGGGAGATACAATGAGCAGTTCTTC.

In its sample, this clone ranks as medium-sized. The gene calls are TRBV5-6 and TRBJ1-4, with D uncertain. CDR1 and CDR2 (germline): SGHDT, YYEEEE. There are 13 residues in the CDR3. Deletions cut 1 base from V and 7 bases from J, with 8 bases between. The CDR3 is CASSLRGFEKLFF. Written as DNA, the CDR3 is TGTGCCAGCAGCTTGCGAGGTTTTGAAAAACTGTTTTTT.

CDR3 coding DNA: TGTGCCAGCAGCCGTTCCGGGACAGGGCCTGAAGCTTTCTTT. Its translation: CASSRSGTGPEAFF. V usage is TRBV12-3 or TRBV12-4 and J usage is TRBJ1-1, with 9 bases lining up with TRBD1. The CDR3 spans 14 residues. J was trimmed by 6 bases and V by 6 bases; bases with no gene match: 8.

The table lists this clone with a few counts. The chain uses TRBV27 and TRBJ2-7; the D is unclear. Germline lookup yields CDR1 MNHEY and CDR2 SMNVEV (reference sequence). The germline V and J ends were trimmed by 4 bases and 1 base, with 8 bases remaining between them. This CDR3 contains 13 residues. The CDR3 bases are TGTGCCAGCAGTTCGGTAGATTCCTACGAGCAGTACTTC. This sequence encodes CASSSVDSYEQYF.

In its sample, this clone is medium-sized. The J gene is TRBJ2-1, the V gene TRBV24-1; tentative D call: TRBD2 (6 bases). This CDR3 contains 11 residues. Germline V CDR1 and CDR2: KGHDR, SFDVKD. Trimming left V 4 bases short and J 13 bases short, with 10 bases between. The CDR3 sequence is CATSEGGLQFF. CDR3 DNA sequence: TGTGCCACCAGTGAGGGGGGACTCCAGTTCTTC.

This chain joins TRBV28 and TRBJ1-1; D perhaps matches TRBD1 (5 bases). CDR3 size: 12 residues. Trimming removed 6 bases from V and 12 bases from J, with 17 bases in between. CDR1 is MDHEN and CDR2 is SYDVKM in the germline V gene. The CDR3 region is CASRTPAGRSFF. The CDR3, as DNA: TGTGCCAGCAGAACCCCCGCAGGGAGATCTTTCTTT.

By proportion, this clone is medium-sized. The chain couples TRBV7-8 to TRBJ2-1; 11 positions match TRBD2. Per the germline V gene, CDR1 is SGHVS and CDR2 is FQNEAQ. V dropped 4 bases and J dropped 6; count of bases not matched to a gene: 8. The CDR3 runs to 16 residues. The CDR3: CASSSGIAGGLNEQFF. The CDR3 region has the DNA TGTGCCAGCAGCTCGGGCATAGCGGGGGGGCTCAATGAGCAGTTCTTC.

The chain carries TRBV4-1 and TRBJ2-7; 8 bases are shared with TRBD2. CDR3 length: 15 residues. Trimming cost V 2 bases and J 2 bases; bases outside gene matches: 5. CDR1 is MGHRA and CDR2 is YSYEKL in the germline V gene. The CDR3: CASSQTPGLAYEQYF. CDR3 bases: TGCGCCAGCAGCCAAACCCCGGGACTAGCCTACGAGCAGTACTTC.

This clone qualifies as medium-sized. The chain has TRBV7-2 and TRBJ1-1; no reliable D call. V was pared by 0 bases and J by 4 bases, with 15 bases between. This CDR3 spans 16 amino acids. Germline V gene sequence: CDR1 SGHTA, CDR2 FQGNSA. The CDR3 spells CASSLALPGRATEAFF. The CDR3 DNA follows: TGTGCCAGCAGCTTAGCGCTTCCCGGAAGAGCCACTGAAGCTTTCTTT.

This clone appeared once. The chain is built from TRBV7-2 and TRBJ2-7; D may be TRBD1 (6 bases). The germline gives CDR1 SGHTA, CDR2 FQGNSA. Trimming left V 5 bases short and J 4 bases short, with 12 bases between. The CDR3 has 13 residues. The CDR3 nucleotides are TGTGCCAGCAGCCCTGGACAGTGGTACGAGCAGTACTTC. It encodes CASSPGQWYEQYF.

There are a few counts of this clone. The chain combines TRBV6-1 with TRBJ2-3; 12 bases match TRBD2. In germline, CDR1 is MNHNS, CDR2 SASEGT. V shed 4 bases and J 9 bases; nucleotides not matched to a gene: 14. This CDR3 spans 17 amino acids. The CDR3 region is CASSAFTGTSGRGTQYF. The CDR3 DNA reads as TGTGCCAGCAGTGCCTTCACCGGGACTAGCGGGCGGGGGACGCAGTATTTT.

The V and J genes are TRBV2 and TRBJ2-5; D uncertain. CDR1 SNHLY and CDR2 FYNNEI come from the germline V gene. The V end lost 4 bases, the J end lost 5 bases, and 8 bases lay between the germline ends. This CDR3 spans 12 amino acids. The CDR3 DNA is TGTGCCAGCAGTGCAGGAAAGGAGACCCAGTACTTC. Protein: CASSAGKETQYF.

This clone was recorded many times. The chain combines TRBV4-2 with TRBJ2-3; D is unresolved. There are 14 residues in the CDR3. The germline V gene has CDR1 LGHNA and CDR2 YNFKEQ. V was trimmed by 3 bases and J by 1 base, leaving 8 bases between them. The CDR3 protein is CASSQTWGTDTQYF. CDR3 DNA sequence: TGTGCCAGCAGCCAGACCTGGGGCACAGATACGCAGTATTTT.

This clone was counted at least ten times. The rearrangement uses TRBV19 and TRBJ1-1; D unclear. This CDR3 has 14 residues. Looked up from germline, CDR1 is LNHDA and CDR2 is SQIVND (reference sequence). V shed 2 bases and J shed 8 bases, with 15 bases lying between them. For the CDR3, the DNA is TGTGCCAGTAGTATATCTTCCGCTAGGAGGGAAGCTTTCTTT. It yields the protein CASSISSARREAFF.

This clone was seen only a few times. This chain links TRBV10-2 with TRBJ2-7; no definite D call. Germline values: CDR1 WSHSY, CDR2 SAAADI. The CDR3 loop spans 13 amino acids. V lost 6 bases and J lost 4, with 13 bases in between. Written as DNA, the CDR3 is TGCGCCAGCAGGGCAACATATCTTTACGAGCAGTACTTC. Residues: CASRATYLYEQYF.

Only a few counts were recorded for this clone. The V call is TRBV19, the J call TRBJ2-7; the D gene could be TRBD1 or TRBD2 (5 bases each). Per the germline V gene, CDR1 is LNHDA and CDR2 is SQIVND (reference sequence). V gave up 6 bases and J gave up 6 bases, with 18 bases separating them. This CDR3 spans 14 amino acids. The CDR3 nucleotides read TGTGCCAGTAGCCCGGGGACCACGGGGCGCGAGCAGTACTTC. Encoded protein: CASSPGTTGREQYF.